This T cell receptor (beta chain) was sequenced in a study of T cells in women clearing cervical HPV infection. Study overall: Controls' single incident HPV16 infection cleared within 12 months without precancer. For cases, blood was sampled a median about 140 days after lesion detection, interquartile range about 90 to 200 days.

CDR1 and CDR2 from the germline V gene are WSHSY and SAAADI. This CDR3 is built from 15 residues. Germline trimming cut 2 bases from V and 0 bases from J; bases unmatched to any gene: 3. A remark on this clone: The antigen is undetermined. The read ends 3 residues early relative to the CDR3; the germline J gene fills the gap.

Data came from immunoSEQ multiplex PCR; TCRdb stores just in-frame clones and leaves some out. The table for this sample gives over 30,000 clones. Study-wide points: Cases carried less TRBV6-7 than controls: about 0.1% versus 0.15%.

This chain links TRBV10-2 with TRBJ1-1, with 7 bases lining up with TRBD1. The specimen sequenced was blood buffy coat. The TCR comes from a woman aged 18 to 75 with a cervical HPV16 infection that either progressed to CIN3+ or cleared (not recorded which). The CDR3 sequence: CASSENRGLNTEAFF. The DNA read from the CDR3 is TGCGCCAGCAGTGAGAACAGGGGCTTGAACACTGAA.